This TCR beta chain derives from a study of lymphopenia after photon versus proton radiotherapy. The study, taken as a whole, reports: Authors raise, but do not show, better survival with proton therapy. Photon-treated patients lost naive T cells and TCR diversity; proton-treated stayed stable. In patients who died, overall survival fell as post-nadir TCR diversity dropped more. After the lymphocyte nadir, photon-treated repertoires showed oligoclonal expansion, especially of CD8+ Temra cells.

Data came from immunoSEQ multiplex PCR; TCRdb stores just in-frame clones and leaves some out. This sample carries over 40,000 clones, about 92% of them seen once, and the ten largest clones take 18%. As concerns this clone: As yet, its antigen is unknown.

Germline V gives CDR1 MGHRA, CDR2 YSYEKL. V lost 0 bases and J 1 base, leaving 3 bases between the germline ends. The length of the CDR3 is 13 residues. The J gene is TRBJ1-1, the V gene TRBV4-1; no clear D gene. The sequenced sample was peripheral blood, obtained from a patient treated with photon-based radiotherapy. The source of this sequence is a woman in her thirties or forties with cholangiocarcinoma. The CDR3 here is CASSQDRNTEAFF. DNA of the CDR3: TGCGCCAGCAGCCAAGATCGGAACACTGAAGCTTTCTTT.